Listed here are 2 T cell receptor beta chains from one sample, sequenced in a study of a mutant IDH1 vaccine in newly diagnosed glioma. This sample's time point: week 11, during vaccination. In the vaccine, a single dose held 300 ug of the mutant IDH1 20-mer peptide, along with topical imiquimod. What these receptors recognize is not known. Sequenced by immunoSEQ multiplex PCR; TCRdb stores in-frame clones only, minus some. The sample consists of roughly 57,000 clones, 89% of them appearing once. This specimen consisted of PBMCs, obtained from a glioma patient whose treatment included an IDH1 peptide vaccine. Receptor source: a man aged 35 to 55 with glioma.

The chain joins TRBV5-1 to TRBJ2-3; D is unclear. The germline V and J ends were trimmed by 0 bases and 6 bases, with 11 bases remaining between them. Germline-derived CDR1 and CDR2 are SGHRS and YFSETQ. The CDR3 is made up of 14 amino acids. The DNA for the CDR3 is TGCGCCAGCAGCTTGGAGACTCCCAGGGATACGCAGTATTTT. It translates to CASSLETPRDTQYF.

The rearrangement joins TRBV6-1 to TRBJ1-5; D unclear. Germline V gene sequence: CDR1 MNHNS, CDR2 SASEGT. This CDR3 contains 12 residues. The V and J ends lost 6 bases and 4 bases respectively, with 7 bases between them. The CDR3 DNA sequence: TGTGCCAGCAGGGTTTCGAATCAGCCCCAGCATTTT. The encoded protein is CASRVSNQPQHF.